These 15 T cell receptor beta chains were sequenced from one sample in a study of PD-L1 blockade in urothelial cancer. TCRdb's copy holds only in-frame clones and misses some; the assay was immunoSEQ multiplex PCR. The table has 100,000 or so clones, 90% to 95% seen once. The starting material was PBMCs, obtained around atezolizumab (anti-PD-L1) treatment. These receptors originate from an elderly woman with urothelial cancer.

This chain uses TRBV27 with TRBJ1-1; 8 positions agree with TRBD1. The CDR3 contains 14 residues. Trimming removed 6 bases from V and 4 bases from J; junction bases left unmatched: 7. Germline V gives CDR1 MNHEY, CDR2 SMNVEV (reference sequence). The CDR3 loop reads CASSRGQGGTEAFF. The CDR3 DNA follows: TGTGCCAGCAGCCGTGGACAGGGAGGCACTGAAGCTTTCTTT.

V is TRBV11-2 and J is TRBJ1-2, with 7 nucleotides matching TRBD1. From germline, CDR1 is SGHAT and CDR2 FQNNGV. Trimming cost V 7 bases and J 4 bases; bases outside gene matches: 9. The CDR3 length is 14 residues. The CDR3 sequence is CASTEGQRGYGYTF. The DNA for the CDR3 is TGTGCCAGCACCGAGGGACAGCGAGGCTATGGCTACACCTTC. The full variable domain, its missing parts supplied by reference TRBV11-2 and TRBJ1-2, is EAGVAQSPRYKIIEKRQSVAFWCNPISGHATLYWYQQILGQGPKLLIQFQNNGVVDDSQLPKDRFSAERLKGVDSTLKIQPAKLEDSAVYLCASTEGQRGYGYTFGSGTRLTVV.

This sequence joins TRBV2 and TRBJ1-3; D is unclear. V was shortened by 6 bases and J by 6 bases, with 9 bases between the two germline ends. Germline V CDR1 and CDR2: SNHLY, FYNNEI. The CDR3 contains 12 residues. This CDR3 is CASRGAANTIYF. The DNA of the CDR3 is TGTGCCAGCAGAGGCGCGGCAAACACCATATATTTT.

The gene calls are TRBV14 and TRBJ2-2; 14 bases map to TRBD2. This CDR3 is built from 16 residues. Trimming took 7 bases from V and 6 from J; bases not matched to a gene: 7. Germline V gene data show CDR1 as SGHDN and CDR2 as FVKESK. The CDR3 reads CASNTGLAGDSGELFF. The CDR3 coding sequence is TGTGCCAGCAACACGGGACTAGCGGGAGATTCCGGGGAGCTGTTTTTT.

The rearrangement joins TRBV6-1 to TRBJ1-2; D is possibly TRBD1 (6 bases). V dropped 1 base and J dropped 8 bases, with 14 bases sitting between them. The CDR3 has 14 amino acids. Germline assignment: CDR1 MNHNS and CDR2 SASEGT. CDR3 loop: CASSEVRGSGGYTF. Written as DNA, the CDR3 is TGTGCCAGCAGTGAAGTAAGGGGGTCGGGAGGCTACACCTTC.

This chain uses TRBV4-1 with TRBJ2-7; tentatively, D is TRBD1 (6 bases). Germline V CDR1 and CDR2: MGHRA, YSYEKL. With 8 bases removed from V and 0 bases from J, the gap between germline ends came to 14 bases. CDR3 length: 14 amino acids. The CDR3 sequence: CASRDNLHSYEQYF. CDR3 sequence (DNA): TGCGCCAGCCGGGACAACCTTCACTCCTACGAGCAGTACTTC.

This clone has just one count. The chain uses TRBV5-4 and TRBJ2-7; TRBD2 aligns across 7 bases. The CDR3 runs to 15 residues. The V gene's germline CDR1 is SGHNT and CDR2 YYREEE (reference sequence). V trimming: 0 bases; J trimming: 0 bases; junction bases outside the gene matches: 3. In DNA, the CDR3 is TGTGCCAGCAGCTTGGCTAGCGGTACCTCCTACGAGCAGTACTTC. The encoded protein is CASSLASGTSYEQYF.

V gene TRBV28 combines with J gene TRBJ2-7; tentatively, D is TRBD1 (6 bases). Trimming took off 6 bases at V and 3 bases at J, with 15 bases between the two ends. The CDR3 runs to 14 residues. The germline V gene encodes CDR1 MDHEN and CDR2 SYDVKM. The CDR3 DNA is TGTGCCAGCAGATCTCCGCGACAGGACTACGAGCAGTACTTC. Translating gives CASRSPRQDYEQYF. Drawing the rest from reference TRBV28 and TRBJ2-7, the complete variable domain is DVKVTQSSRYLVKRTGEKVFLECVQDMDHENMFWYRQDPGLGLRLIYFSYDVKMKEKGDIPEGYSVSREKKERFSLILESASTNQTSMYLCASRSPRQDYEQYFGPGTRLTVT.

The chain uses TRBV28 and TRBJ1-1; TRBD1 aligns across 8 bases. Germline CDR1 and CDR2: MDHEN and SYDVKM. CDR3 size: 16 residues. V shed 6 bases and J 4 bases; nucleotides not matched to a gene: 13. This chain's CDR3 is CASSPPGQGGSTEAFF. CDR3 DNA: TGTGCCAGCAGCCCACCCGGACAGGGCGGTAGCACTGAAGCTTTCTTT.

V and J are TRBV5-1 and TRBJ2-5; 7 bases line up with TRBD1. The CDR3 runs to 17 residues. Germline lookup yields CDR1 SGHRS and CDR2 YFSETQ. V was clipped by 4 bases and J by 5 bases; unmatched bases: 17. The CDR3 DNA sequence: TGCGCCAGCAGCCCTCGGACAGGAAGGGGCCAGGGGGAGACCCAGTACTTC. Translated, it gives CASSPRTGRGQGETQYF. Full variable domain (remainder filled in from reference TRBV5-1 and TRBJ2-5): KAGVTQTPRYLIKTRGQQVTLSCSPISGHRSVSWYQQTPGQGLQFLFEYFSETQRNKGNFPGRFSGRQFSNSRSEMNVSTLELGDSALYLCASSPRTGRGQGETQYFGPGTRLLVL.

This clone was seen only a few times. This chain connects TRBV15 to TRBJ2-7, with D perhaps matching TRBD2 (5 bases). The CDR3 contains 15 residues. Looked up from germline, CDR1 is LNHNV and CDR2 is YYDKDF (reference sequence). Trimming took off 0 bases at V and 6 bases at J, with 15 bases between the two ends. The CDR3 here is CATSRDQLTNSEQYF. The CDR3 DNA follows: TGTGCCACCAGCAGAGATCAATTGACTAACTCCGAGCAGTACTTC. Using reference TRBV15 and TRBJ2-7 for the parts outside the CDR3, the full variable domain is DAMVIQNPRYQVTQFGKPVTLSCSQTLNHNVMYWYQQKSSQAPKLLFHYYDKDFNNEADTPDNFQSRRPNTSFCFLDIRSPGLGDTAMYLCATSRDQLTNSEQYFGPGTRLTVT.

The V call is TRBV15, the J call TRBJ1-5, with a possible D match to TRBD1 (5 bases). Germline assignment: CDR1 LNHNV and CDR2 YYDKDF (reference sequence). Between the trimmed V and J ends, which lost 1 base and 0 bases, there was a span of 10 bases. The CDR3 loop spans 16 amino acids. CDR3 nucleotides: TGTGCCACCAGCAGAGTAGGGGCAAGTAGCAATCAGCCCCAGCATTTT. It is translated as CATSRVGASSNQPQHF.

The chain links TRBV5-1 to TRBJ1-1, with 9 bases that match TRBD1. With 3 bases clipped from V and 4 bases from J, the junction kept 7 bases outside the gene matches. Germline V gene data show CDR1 as SGHRS and CDR2 as YFSETQ. CDR3 length equals 15 residues. The CDR3 region is CASSYLQGAGTEAFF. In nucleotides, the CDR3 is TGCGCCAGCAGCTACTTACAGGGGGCAGGCACTGAAGCTTTCTTT.

The rearrangement uses TRBV5-1 and TRBJ1-3; D is unresolved. V dropped 4 bases and J dropped 4 bases, with 9 bases sitting between them. Germline V gene lookup returns CDR1 SGHRS and CDR2 YFSETQ. CDR3 size: 13 residues. In nucleotides, the CDR3 is TGCGCCAGCAGCCCCTCTAGCGGAAACACCATATATTTT. This gives the protein CASSPSSGNTIYF.

The chain combines TRBV10-2 with TRBJ1-3; D unclear. The CDR3 totals 16 residues. The V gene lost 0 bases and the J gene lost 0 bases, with 9 bases spanning the gap. Germline V gene sequence: CDR1 WSHSY, CDR2 SAAADI. The CDR3 DNA sequence: TGCGCCAGCAGTGAGTCCCCTACAGCCTCTGGAAACACCATATATTTT. Its protein is CASSESPTASGNTIYF.